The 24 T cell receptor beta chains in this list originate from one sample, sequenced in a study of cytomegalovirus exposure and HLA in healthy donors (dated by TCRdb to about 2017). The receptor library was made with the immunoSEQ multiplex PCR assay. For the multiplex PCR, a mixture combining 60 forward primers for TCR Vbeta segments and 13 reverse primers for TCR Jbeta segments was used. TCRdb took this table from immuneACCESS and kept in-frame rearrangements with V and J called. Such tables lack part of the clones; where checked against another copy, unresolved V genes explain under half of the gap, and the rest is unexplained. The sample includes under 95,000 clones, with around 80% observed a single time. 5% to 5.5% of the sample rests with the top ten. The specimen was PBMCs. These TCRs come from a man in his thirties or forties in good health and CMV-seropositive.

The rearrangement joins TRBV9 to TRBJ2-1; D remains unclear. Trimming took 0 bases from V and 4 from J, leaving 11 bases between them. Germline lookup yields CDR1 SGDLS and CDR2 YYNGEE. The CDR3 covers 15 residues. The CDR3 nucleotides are TGTGCCAGCAGCGTAGGGGCAGCCGATTACAATGAGCAGTTCTTC. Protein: CASSVGAADYNEQFF.

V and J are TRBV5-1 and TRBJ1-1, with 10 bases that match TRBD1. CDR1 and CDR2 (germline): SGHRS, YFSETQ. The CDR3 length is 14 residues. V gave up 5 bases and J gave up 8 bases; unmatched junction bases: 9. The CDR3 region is CASRGGQGKAEAFF. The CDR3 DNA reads TGCGCCAGCAGGGGGGGACAGGGGAAGGCGGAAGCTTTCTTT. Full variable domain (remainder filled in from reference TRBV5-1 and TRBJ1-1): KAGVTQTPRYLIKTRGQQVTLSCSPISGHRSVSWYQQTPGQGLQFLFEYFSETQRNKGNFPGRFSGRQFSNSRSEMNVSTLELGDSALYLCASRGGQGKAEAFFGQGTRLTVV.

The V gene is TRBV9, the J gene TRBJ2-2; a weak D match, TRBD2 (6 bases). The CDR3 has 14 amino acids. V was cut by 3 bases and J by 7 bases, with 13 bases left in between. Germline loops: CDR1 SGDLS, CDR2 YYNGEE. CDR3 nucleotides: TGTGCCAGCAGCGGGGGACTCCATGACGGGGAGCTGTTTTTT. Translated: CASSGGLHDGELFF.

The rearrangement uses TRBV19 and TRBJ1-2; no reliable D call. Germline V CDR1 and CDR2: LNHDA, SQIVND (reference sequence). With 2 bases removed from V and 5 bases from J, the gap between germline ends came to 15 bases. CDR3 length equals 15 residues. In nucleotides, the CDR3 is TGTGCCAGTAGTATACTACGGTCGGCGGATTATGGCTACACCTTC. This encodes CASSILRSADYGYTF.

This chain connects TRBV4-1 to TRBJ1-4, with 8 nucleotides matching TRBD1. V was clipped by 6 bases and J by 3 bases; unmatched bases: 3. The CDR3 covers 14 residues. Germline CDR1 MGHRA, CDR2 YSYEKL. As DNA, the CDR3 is TGCGCCAGCAGAATGACAGGGGCTAATGAAAAACTGTTTTTT. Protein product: CASRMTGANEKLFF.

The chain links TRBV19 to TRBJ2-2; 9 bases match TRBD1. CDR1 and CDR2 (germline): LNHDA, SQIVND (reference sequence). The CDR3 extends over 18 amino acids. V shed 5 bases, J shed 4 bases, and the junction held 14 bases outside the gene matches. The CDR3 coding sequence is TGTGCCAGTAGTTCCCCGGGACAGGGTTTGGTGCGCACCGGGGAGCTGTTTTTT. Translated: CASSSPGQGLVRTGELFF.

The CDR3, as DNA: TGTGCCAGCAGTTCAACGCGCTTTGGCGGTTTGAACAAAAACATTCAGTACTTC. As protein: CASSSTRFGGLNKNIQYF. This rearrangement joins TRBV28 to TRBJ2-4; unclear D gene. CDR3 length: 18 amino acids. Germline values: CDR1 MDHEN, CDR2 SYDVKM. Trimming cost V 4 bases and J 3 bases, with 22 bases left between them.

The CDR3 spells CASSESGIRSDTQYF. For the CDR3, the DNA is TGTGCCAGCAGTGAATCGGGGATTAGGTCGGATACGCAGTATTTT. The genes are TRBV6-1 and TRBJ2-3; possible D gene TRBD2, 5 bases. This CDR3 region has 15 residues. Germline V lookup: CDR1 MNHNS, CDR2 SASEGT. V was clipped by 2 bases and J by 6 bases, with 15 bases between them.

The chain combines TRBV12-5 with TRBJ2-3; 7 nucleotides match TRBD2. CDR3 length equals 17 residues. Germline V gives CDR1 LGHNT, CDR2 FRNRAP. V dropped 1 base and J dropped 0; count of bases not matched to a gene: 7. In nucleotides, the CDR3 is TGTGCTAGTGGTTTGGGGATACTAGCGACTAGCACAGATACGCAGTATTTT. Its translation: CASGLGILATSTDTQYF.

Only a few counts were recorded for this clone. The CDR3 coding sequence is TGTGCCAGCAGCTCGATTTTGCGGGCGGGGAACACTGAAGCTTTCTTT. This sequence encodes CASSSILRAGNTEAFF. The chain recombines TRBV5-5 with TRBJ1-1; D gene uncertain. The germline CDR1 and CDR2 sequences are SGHKS and YYEKEE (reference sequence). V was trimmed by 3 bases and J by 1 base, leaving 16 bases between them. CDR3 length equals 16 residues.

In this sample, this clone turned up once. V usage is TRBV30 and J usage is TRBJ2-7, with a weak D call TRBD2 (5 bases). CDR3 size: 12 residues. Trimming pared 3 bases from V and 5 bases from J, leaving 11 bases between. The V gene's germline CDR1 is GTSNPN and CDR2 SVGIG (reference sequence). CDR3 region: CAWSILVDEQYF. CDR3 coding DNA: TGTGCCTGGAGCATACTAGTCGACGAGCAGTACTTC. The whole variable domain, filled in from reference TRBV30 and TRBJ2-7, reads SQTIHQWPATLVQPVGSPLSLECTVEGTSNPNLYWYRQAAGRGLQLLFYSVGIGQISSEVPQNLSASRPQDRQFILSSKKLLLSDSGFYLCAWSILVDEQYFGPGTRLTVT.

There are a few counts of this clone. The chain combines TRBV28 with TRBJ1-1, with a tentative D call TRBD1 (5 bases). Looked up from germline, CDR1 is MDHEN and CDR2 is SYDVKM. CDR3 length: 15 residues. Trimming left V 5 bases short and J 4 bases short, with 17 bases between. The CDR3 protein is CASSPWGLRSTEAFF. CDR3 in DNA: TGTGCCAGCAGTCCCTGGGGCCTCAGGAGCACTGAAGCTTTCTTT.

CDR3 residues: CASSLRGQGADTQYF. The CDR3 nucleotides are TGTGCCAGCAGCTTGAGGGGACAGGGGGCAGATACGCAGTATTTT. The V and J genes are TRBV9 and TRBJ2-3, with TRBD1 identical over 11 bases. V trimming: 4 bases; J trimming: 4 bases; junction bases outside the gene matches: 5. Germline loops: CDR1 SGDLS, CDR2 YYNGEE. This CDR3 is 15 amino acids long. The full variable domain, rest sourced from reference TRBV9 and TRBJ2-3, is DSGVTQTPKHLITATGQRVTLRCSPRSGDLSVYWYQQSLDQGLQFLIQYYNGEERAKGNILERFSAQQFPDLHSELNLSSLELGDSALYFCASSLRGQGADTQYFGPGTRLTVL.

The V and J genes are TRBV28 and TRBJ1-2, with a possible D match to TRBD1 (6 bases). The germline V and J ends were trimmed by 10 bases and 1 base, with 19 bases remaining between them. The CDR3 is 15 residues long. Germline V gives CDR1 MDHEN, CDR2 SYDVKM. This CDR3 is CATIEGGARNYGYTF. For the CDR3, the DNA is TGTGCCACCATCGAAGGGGGGGCCCGTAACTATGGCTACACCTTC.

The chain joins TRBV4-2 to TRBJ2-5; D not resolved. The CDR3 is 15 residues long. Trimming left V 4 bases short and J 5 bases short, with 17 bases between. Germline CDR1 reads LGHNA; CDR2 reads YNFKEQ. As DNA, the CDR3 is TGTGCCAGCAGCCCCACCCCCCTAGGCCGGGAGACCCAGTACTTC. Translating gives CASSPTPLGRETQYF.

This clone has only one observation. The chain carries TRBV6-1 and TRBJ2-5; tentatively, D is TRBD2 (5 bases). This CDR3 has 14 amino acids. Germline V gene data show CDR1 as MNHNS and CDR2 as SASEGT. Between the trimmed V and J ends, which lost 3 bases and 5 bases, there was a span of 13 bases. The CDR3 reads CASSEEVVQETQYF. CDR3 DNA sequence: TGTGCCAGCAGTGAGGAGGTGGTGCAGGAGACCCAGTACTTC.

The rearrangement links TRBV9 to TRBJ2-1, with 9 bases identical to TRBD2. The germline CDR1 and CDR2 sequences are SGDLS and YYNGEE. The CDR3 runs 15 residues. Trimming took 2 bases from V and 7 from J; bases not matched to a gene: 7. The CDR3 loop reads CASSVAGGPGNEQFF. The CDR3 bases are TGTGCCAGCAGCGTGGCGGGAGGGCCCGGAAATGAGCAGTTCTTC.

The CDR3 sequence is CASSISPGTSIGDEQFF. In DNA form, the CDR3 reads TGTGCCAGCAGCATTTCCCCCGGGACTTCAATTGGGGATGAGCAGTTCTTC. The rearrangement uses TRBV9 and TRBJ2-1, with D possibly matching TRBD2 (6 bases). With 4 bases removed from V and 8 bases from J, the gap between germline ends came to 25 bases. From germline, CDR1 is SGDLS and CDR2 YYNGEE. The CDR3 totals 17 residues.

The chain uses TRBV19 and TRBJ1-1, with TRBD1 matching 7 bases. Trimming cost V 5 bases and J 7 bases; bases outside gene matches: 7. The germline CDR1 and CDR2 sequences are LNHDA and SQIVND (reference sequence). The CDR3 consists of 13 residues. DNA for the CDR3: TGTGCCAGTAGTGGAAGGACAGGAGGTGAAGCTTTCTTT. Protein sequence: CASSGRTGGEAFF.

The CDR3 sequence is CASRTPSYGYTF. As DNA, the CDR3 is TGTGCCAGCAGGACACCGTCCTATGGCTACACCTTC. The chain combines TRBV6-5 with TRBJ1-2; D is unclear. V was pared by 6 bases and J by 4 bases, with 9 bases between. The germline CDR1 and CDR2 sequences are MNHEY and SVGAGI. This CDR3 has 12 residues.

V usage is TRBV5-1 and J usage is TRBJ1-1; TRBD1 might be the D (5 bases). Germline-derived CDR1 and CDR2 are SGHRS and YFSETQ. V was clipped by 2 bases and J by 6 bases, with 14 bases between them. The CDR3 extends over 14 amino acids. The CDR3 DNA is TGCGCCAGCAGCTTATCAACCCAAGGGGCTGAAGCTTTCTTT. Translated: CASSLSTQGAEAFF.

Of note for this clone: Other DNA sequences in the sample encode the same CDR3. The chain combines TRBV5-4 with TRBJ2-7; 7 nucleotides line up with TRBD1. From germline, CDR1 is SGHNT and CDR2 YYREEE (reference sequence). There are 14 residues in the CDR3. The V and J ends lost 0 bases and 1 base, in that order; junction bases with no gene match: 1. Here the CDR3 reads CASSLEQGSYEQYF. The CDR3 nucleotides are TGTGCCAGCAGCTTGGAACAGGGGTCCTACGAGCAGTACTTC.

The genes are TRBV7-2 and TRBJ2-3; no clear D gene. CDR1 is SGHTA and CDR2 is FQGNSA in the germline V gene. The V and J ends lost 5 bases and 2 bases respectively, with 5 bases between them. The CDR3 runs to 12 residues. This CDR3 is CASSEDTDTQYF. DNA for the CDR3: TGTGCCAGCAGCGAGGACACAGATACGCAGTATTTT.

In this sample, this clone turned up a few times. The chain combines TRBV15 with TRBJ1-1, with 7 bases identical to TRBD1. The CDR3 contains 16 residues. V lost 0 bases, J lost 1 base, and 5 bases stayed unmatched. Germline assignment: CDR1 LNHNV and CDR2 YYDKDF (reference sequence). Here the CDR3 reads CATSRDQGQSNTEAFF. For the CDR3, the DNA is TGTGCCACCAGCAGAGATCAGGGACAGTCGAACACTGAAGCTTTCTTT.